The clone carrying this T cell receptor (beta chain) was detected ten times or more. These data come from a study of T cells in Graves' hyperthyroidism and ophthalmopathy. Investigators excluded patients with uncontrolled infection, other autoimmune disease, pregnancy or lactation. CDR3 length equals 15 residues. The V gene end was trimmed by 5 bases and the J gene end by 3 bases; junction bases not matched to a gene: 9. Amplification targeted TCR beta CDR3 regions from RNA transcripts. The HTBI primer set served for first-round RT-PCR of the TCR CDR3. TCRdb redid the calling of the multiplex PCR reads with MiXCR, one entry per CDR3 protein. The sample gives roughly 710,000 distinct CDR3 sequences, 30% to 40% of which show up once; around a third is in the top ten.

The TCR comes from a woman in her thirties or forties with Graves' hyperthyroidism. The chain carries TRBV12-3 or TRBV12-4 and TRBJ2-7; 8 positions agree with TRBD2. Sequencing input: blood. Here the CDR3 reads CASSPPAGAYYEQYF. Written as DNA, the CDR3 is TGTGCCAGCAGTCCCCCAGCGGGAGCCTACTACGAGCAGTACTTC.